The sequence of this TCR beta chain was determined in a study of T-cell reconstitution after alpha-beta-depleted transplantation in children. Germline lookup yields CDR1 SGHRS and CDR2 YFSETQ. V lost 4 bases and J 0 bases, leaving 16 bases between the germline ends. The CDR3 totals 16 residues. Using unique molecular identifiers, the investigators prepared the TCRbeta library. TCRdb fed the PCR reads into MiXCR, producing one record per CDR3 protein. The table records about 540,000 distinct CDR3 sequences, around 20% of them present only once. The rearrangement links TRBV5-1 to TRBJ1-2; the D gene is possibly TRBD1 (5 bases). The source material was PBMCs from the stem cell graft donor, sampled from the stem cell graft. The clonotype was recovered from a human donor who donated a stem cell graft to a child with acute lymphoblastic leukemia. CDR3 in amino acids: CASSRQNLEANYGYTF. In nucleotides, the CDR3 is TGCGCCAGCAGCCGACAGAACTTAGAGGCTAACTATGGCTACACCTTC.